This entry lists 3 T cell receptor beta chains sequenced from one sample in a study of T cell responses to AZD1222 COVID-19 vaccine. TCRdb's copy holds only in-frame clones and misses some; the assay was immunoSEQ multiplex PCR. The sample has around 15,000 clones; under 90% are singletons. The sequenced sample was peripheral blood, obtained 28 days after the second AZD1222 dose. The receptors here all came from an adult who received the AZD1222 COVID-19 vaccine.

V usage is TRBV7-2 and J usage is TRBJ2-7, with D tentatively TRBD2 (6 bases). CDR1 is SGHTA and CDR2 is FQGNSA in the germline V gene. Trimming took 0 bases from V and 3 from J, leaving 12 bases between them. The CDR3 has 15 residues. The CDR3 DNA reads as TGTGCCAGCAGCTTAGCGCTGACGGGAGTCTACGAGCAGTACTTC. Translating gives CASSLALTGVYEQYF.

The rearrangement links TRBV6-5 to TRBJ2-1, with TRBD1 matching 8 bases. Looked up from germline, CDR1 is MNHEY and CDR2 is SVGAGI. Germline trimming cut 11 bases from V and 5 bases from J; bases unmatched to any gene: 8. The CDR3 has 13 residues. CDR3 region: CAGQGQFNNEQFF. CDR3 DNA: TGTGCCGGACAGGGACAGTTCAACAATGAGCAGTTCTTC.

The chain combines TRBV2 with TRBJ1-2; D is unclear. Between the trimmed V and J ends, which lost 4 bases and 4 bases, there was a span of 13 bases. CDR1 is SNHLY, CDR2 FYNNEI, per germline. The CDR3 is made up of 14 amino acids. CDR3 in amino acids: CASSGQSSTYGYTF. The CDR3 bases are TGTGCCAGCAGTGGTCAAAGCAGTACCTATGGCTACACCTTC. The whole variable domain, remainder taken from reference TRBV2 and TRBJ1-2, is EPEVTQTPSHQVTQMGQEVILRCVPISNHLYFYWYRQILGQKVEFLVSFYNNEISEKSEIFDDQFSVERPDGSNFTLKIRSTKLEDSAMYFCASSGQSSTYGYTFGSGTRLTVV.